This T cell receptor beta chain was identified in a study of blood T cells in healthy people across ages. The study, taken as a whole, reports: Age brought a roughly linear fall in TCR beta diversity measured per million T cells.

Donation came from healthy Caucasian individuals in Russia who were aged about 6 to 100. In each sample, at least 6 million PBMCs were isolated. The second PCR ran about 6 to 11 cycles with a sample-barcoded 5' primer and J-beta primers. The study obtained at least 2.5 million CDR3-containing paired-end reads from every sample. One entry per CDR3 protein results from TCRdb running MiXCR on the 5' RACE reads. The sample lists 450,000 to 650,000 distinct CDR3 sequences, around 24% occurring once. The length of the CDR3 is 13 residues. CDR1 and CDR2 from the germline V gene are MNHEY and SVGEGT. V was clipped by 4 bases and J by 2 bases, with 8 bases between them. This clonotype appeared a few times. Antigen specificity is unknown. These data also formed part of another study, on T cells of mothers and their children.

This chain connects TRBV6-2 or TRBV6-3 to TRBJ1-1, with unresolved D. This receptor was taken from a boy under 18 in good health. What was sequenced was blood. The CDR3 protein is CASSSAENTEAFF. In DNA form, the CDR3 reads TGTGCCAGCAGTTCGGCGGAAAACACTGAAGCTTTCTTT.